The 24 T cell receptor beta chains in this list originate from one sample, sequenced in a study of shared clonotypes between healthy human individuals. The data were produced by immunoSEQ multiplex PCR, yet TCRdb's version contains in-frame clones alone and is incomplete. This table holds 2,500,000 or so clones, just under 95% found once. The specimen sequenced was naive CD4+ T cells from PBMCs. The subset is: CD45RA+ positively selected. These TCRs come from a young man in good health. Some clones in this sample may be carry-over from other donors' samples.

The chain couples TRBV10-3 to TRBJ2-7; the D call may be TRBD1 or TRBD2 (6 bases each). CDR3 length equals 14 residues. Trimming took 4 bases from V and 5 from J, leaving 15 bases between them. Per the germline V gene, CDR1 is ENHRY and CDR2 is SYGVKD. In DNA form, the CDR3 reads TGTGCCATCAGTGTCGGGGGCAGGGGCAACGAGCAGTACTTC. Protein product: CAISVGGRGNEQYF.

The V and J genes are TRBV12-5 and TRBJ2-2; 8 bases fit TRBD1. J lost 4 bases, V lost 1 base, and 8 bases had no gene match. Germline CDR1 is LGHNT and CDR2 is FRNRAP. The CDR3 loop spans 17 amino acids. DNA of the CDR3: TGTGCTAGTGGTTTGGCACTGACAGGGGAGGTCACCGGGGAGCTGTTTTTT. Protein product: CASGLALTGEVTGELFF.

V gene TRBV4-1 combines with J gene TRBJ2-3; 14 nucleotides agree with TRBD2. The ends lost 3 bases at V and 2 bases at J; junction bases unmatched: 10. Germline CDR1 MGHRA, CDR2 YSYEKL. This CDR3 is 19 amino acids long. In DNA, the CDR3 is TGCGCCAGCAGCCACCCGGGACTAGCGGGAGTGACCGACACAGATACGCAGTATTTT. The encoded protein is CASSHPGLAGVTDTDTQYF.

The CDR3 nucleotides read TGCGCCAGCAGACCCGGAAGATTTCTGGATAGCAATCAGCCCCAGCATTTT. It codes for CASRPGRFLDSNQPQHF. This chain uses TRBV5-1 with TRBJ1-5; D not resolved. Germline lookup yields CDR1 SGHRS and CDR2 YFSETQ. The CDR3 is 17 residues long. V was pared by 5 bases and J by 0 bases, with 18 bases between.

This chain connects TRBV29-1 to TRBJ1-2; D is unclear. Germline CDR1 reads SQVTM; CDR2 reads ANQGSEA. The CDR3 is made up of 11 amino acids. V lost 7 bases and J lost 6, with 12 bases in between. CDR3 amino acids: CSAAGEDGYTF. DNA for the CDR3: TGCAGCGCGGCCGGGGAGGATGGCTACACCTTC. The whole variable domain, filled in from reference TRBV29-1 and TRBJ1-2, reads SAVISQKPSRDICQRGTSLTIQCQVDSQVTMMFWYRQQPGQSLTLIATANQGSEATYESGFVIDKFPISRPNLTFSTLTVSNMSPEDSSIYLCSAAGEDGYTFGSGTRLTVV.

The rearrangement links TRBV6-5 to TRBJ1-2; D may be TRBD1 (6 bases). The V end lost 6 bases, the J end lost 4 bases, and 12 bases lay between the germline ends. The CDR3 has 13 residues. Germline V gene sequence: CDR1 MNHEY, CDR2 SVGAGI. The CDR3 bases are TGTGCCAGCAGCCCGACAGGAAGCTATGGCTACACCTTC. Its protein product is CASSPTGSYGYTF.

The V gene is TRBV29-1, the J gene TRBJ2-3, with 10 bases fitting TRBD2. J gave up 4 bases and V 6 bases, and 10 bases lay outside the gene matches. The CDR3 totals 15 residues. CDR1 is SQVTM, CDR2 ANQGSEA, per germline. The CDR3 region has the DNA TGCAGCGTCCCCCCGAAAGCGGGAGGGTCAGATACGCAGTATTTT. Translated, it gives CSVPPKAGGSDTQYF.

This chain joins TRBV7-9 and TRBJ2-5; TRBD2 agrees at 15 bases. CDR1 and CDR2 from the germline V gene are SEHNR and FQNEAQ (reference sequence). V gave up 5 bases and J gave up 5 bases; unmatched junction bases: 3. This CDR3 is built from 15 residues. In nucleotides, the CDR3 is TGTGCCAGCAGCCCCGGGACTAGCGGGGGGGAGACCCAGTACTTC. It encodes CASSPGTSGGETQYF.

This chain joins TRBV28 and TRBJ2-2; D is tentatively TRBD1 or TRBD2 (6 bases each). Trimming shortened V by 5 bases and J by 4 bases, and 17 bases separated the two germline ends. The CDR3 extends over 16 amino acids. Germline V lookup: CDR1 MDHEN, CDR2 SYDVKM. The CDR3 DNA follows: TGTGCCAGCAGTCCCTCGGGGGCCCAGGGCACCGGGGAGCTGTTTTTT. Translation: CASSPSGAQGTGELFF.

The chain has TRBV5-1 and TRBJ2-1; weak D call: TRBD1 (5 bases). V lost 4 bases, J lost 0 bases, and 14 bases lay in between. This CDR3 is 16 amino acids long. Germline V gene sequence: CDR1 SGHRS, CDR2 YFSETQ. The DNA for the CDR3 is TGCGCCAGCAGCGAGAGACAGCTTAGCTCCTACAATGAGCAGTTCTTC. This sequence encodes CASSERQLSSYNEQFF.

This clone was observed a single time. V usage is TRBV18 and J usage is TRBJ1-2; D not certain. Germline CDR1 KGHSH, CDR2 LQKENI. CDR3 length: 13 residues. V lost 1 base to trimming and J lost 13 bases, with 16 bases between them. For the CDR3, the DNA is TGTGCCAGCTCACCACTTCAAGGGCAATCCGGCACCTTC. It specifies CASSPLQGQSGTF. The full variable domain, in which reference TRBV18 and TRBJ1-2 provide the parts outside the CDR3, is NAGVMQNPRHLVRRRGQEARLRCSPMKGHSHVYWYRQLPEEGLKFMVYLQKENIIDESGMPKERFSAEFPKEGPSILRIQQVVRGDSAAYFCASSPLQGQSGTFGSGTRLTVV.

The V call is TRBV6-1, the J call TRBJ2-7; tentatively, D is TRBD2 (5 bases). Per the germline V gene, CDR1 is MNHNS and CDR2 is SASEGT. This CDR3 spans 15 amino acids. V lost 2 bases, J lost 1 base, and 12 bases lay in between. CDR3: CASSELAHTSYEQYF. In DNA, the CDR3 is TGTGCCAGCAGTGAATTAGCGCATACTTCCTACGAGCAGTACTTC.

The CDR3 here is CASRGRRTDTQYF. CDR3 nucleotide sequence: TGTGCCAGCAGGGGGAGGAGGACAGATACGCAGTATTTT. The chain has TRBV2 and TRBJ2-3, with a tentative D call TRBD2 (6 bases). This CDR3 is 13 amino acids long. V was shortened by 6 bases and J by 3 bases, with 10 bases between the two germline ends. CDR1 SNHLY and CDR2 FYNNEI come from the germline V gene.

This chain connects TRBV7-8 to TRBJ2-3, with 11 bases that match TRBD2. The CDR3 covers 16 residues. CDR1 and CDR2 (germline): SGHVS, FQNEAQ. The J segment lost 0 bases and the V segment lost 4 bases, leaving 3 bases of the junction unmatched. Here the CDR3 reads CASSSLAGGSTDTQYF. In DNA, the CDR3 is TGTGCCAGCAGCTCTTTAGCGGGAGGGAGCACAGATACGCAGTATTTT.

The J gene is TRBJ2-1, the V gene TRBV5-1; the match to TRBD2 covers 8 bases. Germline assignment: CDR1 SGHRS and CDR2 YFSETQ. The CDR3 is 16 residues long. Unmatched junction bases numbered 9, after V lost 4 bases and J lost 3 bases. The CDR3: CASSTSGTRGYNEQFF. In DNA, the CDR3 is TGCGCCAGCAGCACTTCCGGGACTAGGGGCTACAATGAGCAGTTCTTC.

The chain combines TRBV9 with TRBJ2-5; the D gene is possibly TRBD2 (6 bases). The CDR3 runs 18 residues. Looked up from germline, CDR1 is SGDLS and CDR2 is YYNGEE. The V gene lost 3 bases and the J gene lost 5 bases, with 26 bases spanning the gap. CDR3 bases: TGTGCCAGCAGCGCCGGAATACCGGGACTCCGTTCTGGGGAGACCCAGTACTTC. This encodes CASSAGIPGLRSGETQYF.

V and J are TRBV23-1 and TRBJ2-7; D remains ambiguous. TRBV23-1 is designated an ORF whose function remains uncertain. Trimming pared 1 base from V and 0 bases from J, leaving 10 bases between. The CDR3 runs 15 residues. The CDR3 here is CASSQYLKASYEQYF. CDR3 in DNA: TGCGCCAGCAGTCAATATCTCAAAGCCTCCTACGAGCAGTACTTC.

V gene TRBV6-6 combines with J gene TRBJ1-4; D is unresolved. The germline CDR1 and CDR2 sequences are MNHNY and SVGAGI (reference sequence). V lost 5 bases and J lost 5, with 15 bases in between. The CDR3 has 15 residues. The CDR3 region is CASSHFGPANEKLFF. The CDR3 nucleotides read TGTGCCAGCAGTCACTTCGGACCGGCCAATGAAAAACTGTTTTTT.

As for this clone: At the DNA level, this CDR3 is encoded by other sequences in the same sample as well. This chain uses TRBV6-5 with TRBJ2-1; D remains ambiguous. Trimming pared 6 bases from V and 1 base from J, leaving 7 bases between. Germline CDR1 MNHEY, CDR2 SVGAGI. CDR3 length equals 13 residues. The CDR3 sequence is CASRRDSYNEQFF. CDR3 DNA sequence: TGTGCCAGCAGAAGGGATTCCTACAATGAGCAGTTCTTC.

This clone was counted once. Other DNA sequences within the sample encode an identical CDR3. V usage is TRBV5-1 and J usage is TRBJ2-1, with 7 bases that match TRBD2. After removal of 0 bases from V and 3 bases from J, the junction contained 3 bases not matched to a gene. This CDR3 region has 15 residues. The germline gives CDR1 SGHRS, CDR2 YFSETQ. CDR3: CASSLGLAFYNEQFF. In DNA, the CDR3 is TGCGCCAGCAGCTTGGGACTAGCATTCTACAATGAGCAGTTCTTC. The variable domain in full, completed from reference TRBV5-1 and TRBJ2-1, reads KAGVTQTPRYLIKTRGQQVTLSCSPISGHRSVSWYQQTPGQGLQFLFEYFSETQRNKGNFPGRFSGRQFSNSRSEMNVSTLELGDSALYLCASSLGLAFYNEQFFGPGTRLTVL.

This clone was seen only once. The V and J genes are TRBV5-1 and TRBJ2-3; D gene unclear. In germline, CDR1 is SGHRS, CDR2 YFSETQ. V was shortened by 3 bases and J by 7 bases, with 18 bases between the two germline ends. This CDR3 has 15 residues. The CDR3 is CASSSTFPGANTQYF. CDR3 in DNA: TGCGCCAGCAGCTCCACCTTTCCGGGCGCTAATACGCAGTATTTT. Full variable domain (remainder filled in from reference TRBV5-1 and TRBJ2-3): KAGVTQTPRYLIKTRGQQVTLSCSPISGHRSVSWYQQTPGQGLQFLFEYFSETQRNKGNFPGRFSGRQFSNSRSEMNVSTLELGDSALYLCASSSTFPGANTQYFGPGTRLTVL.

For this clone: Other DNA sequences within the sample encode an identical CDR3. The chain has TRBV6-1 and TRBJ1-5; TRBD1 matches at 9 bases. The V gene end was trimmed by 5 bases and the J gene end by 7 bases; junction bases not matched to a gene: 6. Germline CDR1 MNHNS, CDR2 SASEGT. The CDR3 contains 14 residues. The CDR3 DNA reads TGTGCCAGCAGTCCGGGACAGGGTTTACAGCCCCAGCATTTT. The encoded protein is CASSPGQGLQPQHF.

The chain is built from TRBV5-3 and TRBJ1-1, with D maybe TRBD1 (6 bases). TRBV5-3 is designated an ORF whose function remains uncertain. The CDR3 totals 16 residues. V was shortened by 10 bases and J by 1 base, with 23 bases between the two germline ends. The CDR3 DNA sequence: TGTGCCCTACACCACAGGGTAAGAGCACAGAACACTGAAGCTTTCTTT. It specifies CALHHRVRAQNTEAFF.

CDR3 sequence: CASSLGVMQMGGYTF. The CDR3 coding sequence is TGCGCCAGCAGCTTGGGAGTTATGCAGATGGGCGGCTACACCTTC. This rearrangement joins TRBV5-1 to TRBJ1-2; no definite D call. With 0 bases removed from V and 8 bases from J, the gap between germline ends came to 17 bases. CDR3 length: 15 residues. Germline V gene lookup returns CDR1 SGHRS and CDR2 YFSETQ.